These 18 T cell receptor beta chains share one sample of origin, sequenced in a study of beta chain features in type 1 diabetes. cDNA synthesis used the whole RNA isolate, giving expressed TCRB sequences. Method: immunoSEQ multiplex PCR; TCRdb's copy keeps in-frame clones and lacks some. The repertoire has about 900,000 clones, about a sixth of them found once; the top ten carry around 0.02%. The sequenced sample was naive CD4+ T cells from blood. The origin of the receptors is a woman aged 18 to 35 in good health.

This clone appeared a few times. The chain joins TRBV5-4 to TRBJ2-5; 8 nucleotides match TRBD2. The DNA end is a closer match to TRBJ2-7, so the J assignment may be wrong. This CDR3 is 14 amino acids long. Germline CDR1 and CDR2: SGHNT and YYREEE (reference sequence). The CDR3 is CASSKRERPYEQYF. In DNA, the CDR3 is TGTGCCAGCAGCAAGCGGGAGCGACCCTACGAGCAGTACTTC.

This clone has more than one count but fewer than ten. The chain combines TRBV7-6 with TRBJ2-1; D gene ambiguous. With 1 base removed from V and 5 bases from J, the gap between germline ends came to 3 bases. This CDR3 has 12 amino acids. Looked up from germline, CDR1 is SGHVS and CDR2 is FNYEAQ. In DNA form, the CDR3 reads TGTGCCAGCAGCTTAGTCGACAATGAGCAGTTCTTC. Encoded protein: CASSLVDNEQFF.

A few counts support this clone. The genes are TRBV4-2 and TRBJ2-7, with 11 bases matching TRBD1. The CDR3 is 14 residues long. Unmatched junction bases numbered 5, after V lost 4 bases and J lost 6 bases. Germline CDR1 LGHNA, CDR2 YNFKEQ. The CDR3 DNA sequence: TGTGCCAGCAGCCCACCCGGGACAGGGGGCGAGCAGTACTTC. It codes for CASSPPGTGGEQYF.

The chain has TRBV2 and TRBJ2-3, with 7 positions matching TRBD1. Germline lookup yields CDR1 SNHLY and CDR2 FYNNEI. J lost 0 bases, V lost 10 bases, and 13 bases had no gene match. The CDR3 covers 16 residues. CDR3 protein: CATSSRQGQSTDTQYF. The CDR3 DNA follows: TGTGCCACCTCATCCCGACAGGGACAAAGCACAGATACGCAGTATTTT.

This rearrangement joins TRBV11-1 to TRBJ2-7; 10 nucleotides match TRBD1. J lost 3 bases, V lost 0 bases, and 8 bases had no gene match. CDR3 length: 17 amino acids. Germline V gene sequence: CDR1 SGHAT, CDR2 FQDESV (reference sequence). In DNA, the CDR3 is TGTGCCAGCAGCTTAGCCCAGGGACAGGGGCCCAACTACGAGCAGTACTTC. This encodes CASSLAQGQGPNYEQYF.

The chain is built from TRBV28 and TRBJ2-3; D gene unclear. This CDR3 region has 13 residues. Germline assignment: CDR1 MDHEN and CDR2 SYDVKM. Trimming took off 7 bases at V and 1 base at J, with 9 bases between the two ends. CDR3 in amino acids: CASIPRGTDTQYF. Written as DNA, the CDR3 is TGTGCCAGCATCCCCCGAGGCACAGATACGCAGTATTTT.

This chain uses TRBV4-3 with TRBJ2-5, with 8 bases that match TRBD1. Germline V gives CDR1 LGHNA, CDR2 YSLEER. The junction had 11 bases not matched to a gene; V was cut back by 0 bases and J by 5 bases. CDR3 length: 17 residues. The CDR3 DNA sequence: TGCGCCAGCAGCCAAGATTTCGGGCAGGGGGCTGGTGAGACCCAGTACTTC. It codes for CASSQDFGQGAGETQYF.

The rearrangement uses TRBV19 and TRBJ1-1; D is uncertain. Trimming shortened V by 7 bases and J by 0 bases, and 3 bases separated the two germline ends. The length of the CDR3 is 11 residues. Per germline, CDR1 LNHDA and CDR2 SQIVND (reference sequence). CDR3 sequence: CASKLNTEAFF. CDR3 sequence (DNA): TGTGCCAGTAAGCTGAACACTGAAGCTTTCTTT.

The chain employs TRBV5-6 and TRBJ2-5; D is perhaps TRBD1 (6 bases). Germline CDR1 and CDR2: SGHDT and YYEEEE. There are 15 residues in the CDR3. Trimming removed 1 base at V and 2 bases at J, with 12 bases between. The chain's CDR3 is CASSLINRAQETQYF. The CDR3 nucleotides are TGTGCCAGCAGCTTGATAAACAGGGCTCAAGAGACCCAGTACTTC.

This CDR3 is CASSDRGLDEQFF. The CDR3 bases are TGTGCCAGCAGCGACAGGGGTTTGGATGAGCAGTTCTTC. This chain uses TRBV7-8 with TRBJ2-1; 8 nucleotides line up with TRBD1. Trimming at V came to 5 bases and at J to 8 bases, leaving 5 bases not matched to a gene. The CDR3 runs 13 residues. CDR1 SGHVS and CDR2 FQNEAQ come from the germline V gene.

This clone was picked up a small number of times. The V gene is TRBV7-2, the J gene TRBJ2-7; possibly TRBD2 for D (5 bases). The V gene's germline CDR1 is SGHTA and CDR2 FQGNSA. With 10 bases removed from V and 0 bases from J, the gap between germline ends came to 19 bases. The CDR3 runs to 15 residues. In DNA form, the CDR3 reads TGTGCCAACCTCCAGACTACCCCGAGCTCCTACGAGCAGTACTTC. Amino acids: CANLQTTPSSYEQYF.

This clone has more than one count but fewer than ten. J is TRBJ2-1 and V is TRBV19; 10 positions match TRBD2. This CDR3 has 16 residues. CDR1 and CDR2 from the germline V gene are LNHDA and SQIVND (reference sequence). Trimming removed 5 bases from V and 8 bases from J; junction bases left unmatched: 12. The CDR3 region has the DNA TGTGCCAGTAGTGCACTAGCGGGATTCGGATGGGATGAGCAGTTCTTC. Amino acid sequence: CASSALAGFGWDEQFF.

This clone was detected only a few times. The chain links TRBV4-2 to TRBJ2-7, with TRBD2 matching 10 bases. V trimming: 4 bases; J trimming: 3 bases; junction bases outside the gene matches: 6. The CDR3 is made up of 15 amino acids. Looked up from germline, CDR1 is LGHNA and CDR2 is YNFKEQ. The CDR3 loop reads CASSPASGSLYEQYF. DNA of the CDR3: TGTGCCAGCAGCCCAGCTAGCGGGAGTCTCTACGAGCAGTACTTC.

The chain joins TRBV10-1 to TRBJ2-5; TRBD2 might be the D (5 bases). Germline V gene data show CDR1 as WNHNN and CDR2 as SYGVQD (reference sequence). The CDR3 is 15 amino acids. V was shortened by 3 bases and J by 4 bases, with 15 bases between the two germline ends. DNA of the CDR3: TGCGCCAGCAGTGACCCTGGACGGGGTGTAGAGACCCAGTACTTC. Protein: CASSDPGRGVETQYF.

This chain joins TRBV5-1 and TRBJ2-3, with D maybe TRBD2 (6 bases). The length of the CDR3 is 15 residues. Germline V gives CDR1 SGHRS, CDR2 YFSETQ. V lost 0 bases, J lost 3 bases, and 11 bases lay in between. CDR3 bases: TGCGCCAGCAGCTTGGATTACGGGGGTACAGATACGCAGTATTTT. This codes for CASSLDYGGTDTQYF.

This clone was picked up a small number of times. The chain links TRBV28 to TRBJ2-3; 7 bases fit TRBD2. Germline assignment: CDR1 MDHEN and CDR2 SYDVKM. The trim removed 7 bases at V and 2 bases at J, leaving 18 bases unmatched. This CDR3 is built from 18 residues. The DNA of the CDR3 is TGTGCCAGCATCCCCCCCATCGCGAGCGGGACGCACACAGATACGCAGTATTTT. Translating gives CASIPPIASGTHTDTQYF.

This clone was seen only a few times. The chain carries TRBV18 and TRBJ2-1; TRBD1 or TRBD2 may be the D gene (5 bases each). With 0 bases removed from V and 1 base from J, the gap between germline ends came to 7 bases. This CDR3 has 15 amino acids. Germline loops: CDR1 KGHSH, CDR2 LQKENI. The CDR3 sequence: CASSPPGPSYNEQFF. The CDR3 DNA follows: TGTGCCAGCTCACCACCGGGACCTTCCTACAATGAGCAGTTCTTC.

The chain uses TRBV5-1 and TRBJ2-5; D is undetermined. V was clipped by 2 bases and J by 2 bases, with 7 bases between them. The CDR3 is 13 residues long. CDR1 is SGHRS, CDR2 YFSETQ, per germline. CDR3 in amino acids: CASSFVPQETQYF. DNA of the CDR3: TGCGCCAGCAGCTTTGTCCCTCAAGAGACCCAGTACTTC.